The 26 T cell receptor beta chains given below trace back to one sample, sequenced in a study of identical twins. TCRdb analysed the 5' RACE reads with MiXCR anew, one entry per CDR3 protein. The sample carries about 190,000 distinct CDR3 sequences, more than 15% recorded once. This sample also belongs to another study, concerning T cells expressing NK-cell markers.

The sequenced material came from CD8+ T cells sorted from blood. These TCRs come from a woman under 30 in good health.

The gene calls are TRBV19 and TRBJ1-2; tentatively, D is TRBD1 (5 bases). The germline V and J ends were trimmed by 5 bases and 0 bases, with 13 bases remaining between them. The CDR3 length is 15 residues. Germline V lookup: CDR1 LNHDA, CDR2 SQIVND (reference sequence). CDR3 amino acids: CASSPRGGANYGYTF. The DNA for the CDR3 is TGTGCCAGTAGTCCCCGGGGCGGGGCTAACTATGGCTACACCTTC.

This clonotype was detected only a few times. The chain has TRBV3-1 and TRBJ2-2, with TRBD2 identical over 10 bases. Looked up from germline, CDR1 is LGHDT and CDR2 is YNNKEL (reference sequence). The junction had 12 bases not matched to a gene; V was cut back by 2 bases and J by 0 bases. This CDR3 has 20 residues. CDR3 sequence reads: CASSQIVFLAGDANTGELFF. In nucleotides, the CDR3 is TGTGCCAGCAGCCAAATCGTCTTTCTAGCGGGGGACGCGAACACCGGGGAGCTGTTTTTT.

This clonotype was counted a few times. V usage is TRBV11-3 and J usage is TRBJ2-5; D gene uncertain. The CDR3 runs to 14 residues. Trimming left V 0 bases short and J 2 bases short, with 7 bases between. CDR1 SGHNT and CDR2 YENEEA come from the germline V gene. The CDR3 coding sequence is TGTGCCAGCAGCTTAGATGGGTGGCAAGAGACCCAGTACTTC. Translating it yields CASSLDGWQETQYF. Full variable domain (rest looked up from reference TRBV11-3 and TRBJ2-5): EAGVVQSPRYKIIEKKQPVAFWCNPISGHNTLYWYLQNLGQGPELLIRYENEEAVDDSQLPKDRFSAERLKGVDSTLKIQPAELGDSAVYLCASSLDGWQETQYFGPGTRLLVL.

This clonotype showed up just a few times. The chain has TRBV20-1 and TRBJ1-5; 8 positions match TRBD1. The V gene end was trimmed by 3 bases and the J gene end by 5 bases; junction bases not matched to a gene: 6. The germline gives CDR1 DFQATT, CDR2 SNEGSKA (reference sequence). This CDR3 is built from 14 residues. Here the CDR3 reads CSARTGESYQPQHF. CDR3 sequence (DNA): TGCAGTGCTAGGACAGGGGAGAGCTATCAGCCCCAGCATTTT.

This chain uses TRBV5-6 with TRBJ2-7, with D possibly being TRBD1 (5 bases). Trimming removed 1 base from V and 3 bases from J, with 14 bases in between. The CDR3 is made up of 15 amino acids. CDR1 is SGHDT, CDR2 YYEEEE, per germline. The DNA of the CDR3 is TGTGCCAGCAGCTTGAGGGGATACCTCAGCTACGAGCAGTACTTC. Translating gives CASSLRGYLSYEQYF. Full variable domain (remainder filled in from reference TRBV5-6 and TRBJ2-7): DAGVTQSPTHLIKTRGQQVTLRCSPKSGHDTVSWYQQALGQGPQFIFQYYEEEERQRGNFPDRFSGHQFPNYSSELNVNALLLGDSALYLCASSLRGYLSYEQYFGPGTRLTVT.

The chain uses TRBV7-2 and TRBJ1-4; 8 nucleotides line up with TRBD1. Trimming removed 5 bases from V and 4 bases from J; junction bases left unmatched: 3. In germline, CDR1 is SGHTA, CDR2 FQGNSA. The CDR3 runs 14 residues. The CDR3 loop reads CASSHRGVNEKLFF. CDR3 nucleotides: TGTGCCAGCAGCCACAGGGGGGTTAATGAAAAACTGTTTTTT.

Turning to this clonotype: The germline gene is not matched at one end of the junction; a read error may be the cause. The chain recombines TRBV7-8 with TRBJ1-6; 7 nucleotides match TRBD1. There are 15 residues in the CDR3. In germline, CDR1 is SGHVS, CDR2 FQNEAQ. CDR3 DNA: TGTGCCAGCAGCTCAAAGACAGGGATCAATTCACCCCTCGACTTT. This codes for CASSSKTGINSPLDF. Full variable domain (missing parts from reference TRBV7-8 and TRBJ1-6): GAGVSQSPRYKVAKRGQDVALRCDPISGHVSLFWYQQALGQGPEFLTYFQNEAQLDKSGLPSDRFFAERPEGSVSTLKIQRTQQEDSAVYLCASSSKTGINSPLDFGNGTRLTVT.

The chain joins TRBV3-1 to TRBJ2-5; TRBD2 matches 7 bases. V lost 3 bases and J lost 2; bases outside the gene matches: 9. CDR1 and CDR2 from the germline V gene are LGHDT and YNNKEL (reference sequence). The CDR3 is made up of 16 amino acids. Written as DNA, the CDR3 is TGTGCCAGCAGCCACCTTAAGGGAGGGGATCAAGAGACCCAGTACTTC. Translated, it gives CASSHLKGGDQETQYF.

This clonotype was recorded at least ten times. V gene TRBV4-3 combines with J gene TRBJ2-7; D is perhaps TRBD1 or TRBD2 (5 bases each). The length of the CDR3 is 14 residues. V gave up 1 base and J gave up 2 bases, with 9 bases separating them. Germline V CDR1 and CDR2: LGHNA, YSLEER. The CDR3 reads CASSQVEGPYEQYF. CDR3 DNA sequence: TGCGCCAGCAGCCAAGTCGAGGGACCCTACGAGCAGTACTTC.

The chain recombines TRBV11-2 with TRBJ2-1; unclear D gene. There are 15 residues in the CDR3. Germline CDR1 SGHAT, CDR2 FQNNGV. The V end lost 5 bases, the J end lost 8 bases, and 19 bases lay between the germline ends. The CDR3 sequence is CASSPDRGPRYEQFF. DNA of the CDR3: TGTGCCAGCAGCCCCGACCGAGGTCCTCGGTATGAGCAGTTCTTC.

This clonotype turned up a few times. V usage is TRBV12-3 or TRBV12-4 and J usage is TRBJ1-2; TRBD1 matches 7 bases. The CDR3 is 13 amino acids. V was clipped by 5 bases and J by 7 bases; unmatched bases: 7. The CDR3, as DNA: TGTGCCAGCAGTAGCACAGGGGAAGCTGGCTACACCTTC. This gives the protein CASSSTGEAGYTF.

The rearrangement joins TRBV6-5 to TRBJ2-5, with D possibly called TRBD1 or TRBD2 (7 bases each). V lost 0 bases, J lost 5 bases, and 25 bases lay in between. The CDR3 has 19 amino acids. The germline V gene has CDR1 MNHEY and CDR2 SVGAGI. The CDR3 is CASSYSWGGGQVGTETQYF. CDR3 DNA: TGTGCCAGCAGTTACTCGTGGGGGGGAGGACAGGTTGGGACGGAGACCCAGTACTTC.

This chain links TRBV6-1 with TRBJ2-3, with 15 bases that match TRBD2. Germline V gene lookup returns CDR1 MNHNS and CDR2 SASEGT. Trimming at V came to 6 bases and at J to 4 bases, leaving 5 bases not matched to a gene. This CDR3 has 16 amino acids. CDR3: CASRPRTSGRADTQYF. The CDR3 DNA reads TGTGCCAGCAGACCCCGGACTAGCGGGAGGGCAGATACGCAGTATTTT.

The CDR3 loop is CASGTGERTEAFF. The CDR3 DNA is TGCGCCAGCGGCACGGGCGAGAGGACTGAAGCTTTCTTT. V usage is TRBV5-1 and J usage is TRBJ1-1, with unresolved D. Per the germline V gene, CDR1 is SGHRS and CDR2 is YFSETQ. Trimming pared 7 bases from V and 5 bases from J, leaving 15 bases between. This CDR3 region has 13 residues.

V gene TRBV5-1 combines with J gene TRBJ2-7, with 8 nucleotides matching TRBD2. CDR1 and CDR2 from the germline V gene are SGHRS and YFSETQ. The CDR3 is 16 residues long. V was pared by 0 bases and J by 5 bases, with 10 bases of the junction left unmatched. CDR3 DNA sequence: TGCGCCAGCAGCTTGGCCGCGGGAGGAATTAAAAACGAGCAGTACTTC. This sequence encodes CASSLAAGGIKNEQYF.

This clonotype was counted a few times. The gene calls are TRBV12-3 or TRBV12-4 and TRBJ1-2; 7 positions agree with TRBD1. Losses at the gene ends were 4 bases for V and 0 bases for J; bases not matched to a gene: 5. This CDR3 comprises 15 residues. Here the CDR3 DNA reads TGTGCCAGCAGTTCCTGGGACAGCCCTAACTATGGCTACACCTTC. It encodes CASSSWDSPNYGYTF.

This clonotype was counted only a few times. This chain uses TRBV20-1 with TRBJ1-1; tentative D call: TRBD1 (5 bases). The CDR3 covers 13 residues. Deletions cut 6 bases from V and 1 base from J, with 12 bases between. From germline, CDR1 is DFQATT and CDR2 SNEGSKA (reference sequence). Here the CDR3 reads CSARLGGNTEAFF. CDR3 nucleotides: TGCAGTGCCCGGTTGGGGGGGAACACTGAAGCTTTCTTT.

This clonotype was detected only a few times. The V call is TRBV27, the J call TRBJ2-7; D unresolved. The CDR3 runs to 13 residues. The V gene lost 7 bases and the J gene lost 0 bases, with 10 bases spanning the gap. Germline V gene sequence: CDR1 MNHEY, CDR2 SMNVEV (reference sequence). The CDR3 region is CASTHTDSYEQYF. The CDR3 bases are TGTGCCAGCACCCACACCGACTCCTACGAGCAGTACTTC.

This clonotype was found many times. The chain recombines TRBV13 with TRBJ2-7; tentative D call: TRBD2 (5 bases). Germline CDR1 is PRHDT and CDR2 is FYEKMQ (reference sequence). The V end lost 5 bases, the J end lost 4 bases, and 15 bases lay between the germline ends. This CDR3 comprises 14 residues. The CDR3 coding sequence is TGTGCCAGCAGCCGGGGTGGAAGGGATTACGAGCAGTACTTC. It is translated as CASSRGGRDYEQYF.

The chain uses TRBV3-1 and TRBJ2-2, with a tentative D call TRBD1 (6 bases). The germline V gene encodes CDR1 LGHDT and CDR2 YNNKEL (reference sequence). There are 17 residues in the CDR3. V was pared by 3 bases and J by 3 bases, with 17 bases between. CDR3 sequence: CASSHDQPQGHTGELFF. In DNA form, the CDR3 reads TGTGCCAGCAGCCATGATCAACCACAGGGTCACACCGGGGAGCTGTTTTTT.

This clonotype was detected many times. This rearrangement joins TRBV29-1 to TRBJ2-1; 9 bases are a match to TRBD2. This CDR3 region has 14 residues. Germline-derived CDR1 and CDR2 are SQVTM and ANQGSEA. Trimming cost V 3 bases and J 0 bases; bases outside gene matches: 0. The CDR3 sequence: CSVDSGSSYNEQFF. In DNA, the CDR3 is TGCAGCGTTGATAGCGGGAGCTCCTACAATGAGCAGTTCTTC.

This clonotype was observed a few times. V gene TRBV4-3 combines with J gene TRBJ2-7; D not certain. The CDR3 has 14 residues. V lost 0 bases and J 3 bases, leaving 9 bases between the germline ends. The germline V gene has CDR1 LGHNA and CDR2 YSLEER. The CDR3 loop reads CASSQDLGSYEQYF. DNA of the CDR3: TGCGCCAGCAGCCAAGATCTCGGCAGCTACGAGCAGTACTTC.

The chain's CDR3 is CASSQVSSGRPEQFF. For the CDR3, the DNA is TGTGCCAGCAGCCAAGTTTCTAGCGGGAGACCTGAGCAGTTCTTC. The chain joins TRBV14 to TRBJ2-1; TRBD2 agrees at 10 bases. CDR1 and CDR2 from the germline V gene are SGHDN and FVKESK. J lost 9 bases, V lost 1 base, and 6 bases had no gene match. The CDR3 is 15 amino acids.

This clonotype was observed a handful of times. J is TRBJ1-3 and V is TRBV5-1; D remains unclear. The CDR3 runs 16 residues. The germline V gene encodes CDR1 SGHRS and CDR2 YFSETQ. Deletions cut 0 bases from V and 4 bases from J, with 14 bases between. The CDR3 DNA reads TGCGCCAGCAGCTTGGTGGGGAGCCTGATGGGAAACACCATATATTTT. This gives the protein CASSLVGSLMGNTIYF.

This clonotype was counted only a few times. This chain uses TRBV11-1 with TRBJ2-3, with a weak D call TRBD2 (5 bases). CDR3 length equals 21 residues. V dropped 2 bases and J dropped 5 bases, with 32 bases sitting between them. Germline CDR1 reads SGHAT; CDR2 reads FQDESV (reference sequence). The CDR3 protein is CASSLLRVGTTKGRVLDTQYF. CDR3 bases: TGTGCCAGCAGCTTATTGCGGGTGGGAACCACGAAGGGCCGGGTATTAGATACGCAGTATTTT.

This clonotype has a handful of counts. The chain uses TRBV19 and TRBJ2-7, with 11 bases matching TRBD2. The V gene end was trimmed by 3 bases and the J gene end by 3 bases; junction bases not matched to a gene: 1. CDR3 length: 14 residues. CDR1 is LNHDA and CDR2 is SQIVND in the germline V gene (reference sequence). The DNA for the CDR3 is TGTGCCAGTAGTATTACTAGCGGGAGCTACGAGCAGTACTTC. This translates into CASSITSGSYEQYF.